These 26 T cell receptor beta chains came from one sample sequenced in a study of T-cell memory formation after mild COVID-19. TCRdb fed the 5' RACE reads into MiXCR, producing one record per CDR3 protein. The sample yields over 350,000 distinct CDR3 sequences, approximately 24% seen once. Source material: PBMCs or a T cell subset sorted from them (not recorded which). The receptors originated from an adult woman who had mild COVID-19 (a few samples of this study predate the infection). Cell type and time point are not known.

The CDR3 DNA is TGTGCCAGCTCAACAGGGGACAATGAGCAGTTCTTC. The encoded protein is CASSTGDNEQFF. V and J are TRBV18 and TRBJ2-1; 7 bases map to TRBD1. From germline, CDR1 is KGHSH and CDR2 LQKENI. V dropped 5 bases and J dropped 5; count of bases not matched to a gene: 0. The CDR3 loop spans 12 amino acids.

This clonotype has only a few counts. One junction end disagrees with the germline gene, perhaps due to a read error. This rearrangement joins TRBV25-1 to TRBJ2-7; D uncertain. The length of the CDR3 is 14 residues. Germline V lookup: CDR1 MGHDK, CDR2 SYGVNS. The CDR3 loop is CASSETLPSRRLNF. DNA of the CDR3: TGTGCCAGCAGTGAAACCCTGCCCAGCCGGCGTTTGAACTTC.

This clonotype has only a few counts. The chain combines TRBV2 with TRBJ2-2; D gene unclear. V lost 5 bases and J 5 bases, leaving 9 bases between the germline ends. The CDR3 loop spans 13 amino acids. Germline V gives CDR1 SNHLY, CDR2 FYNNEI. The CDR3 loop is CASSMIETGELFF. The CDR3 nucleotides are TGTGCCAGCAGTATGATAGAAACCGGGGAGCTGTTTTTT.

The rearrangement uses TRBV18 and TRBJ1-2; 7 nucleotides align to TRBD1. In germline, CDR1 is KGHSH, CDR2 LQKENI. This CDR3 is 14 amino acids long. The trim removed 3 bases at V and 2 bases at J, leaving 3 bases unmatched. The CDR3 DNA sequence: TGTGCCAGCTCACCTCAGGGACAGAACTATGGCTACACCTTC. Amino acid sequence: CASSPQGQNYGYTF. The full variable domain, in which reference TRBV18 and TRBJ1-2 provide the parts outside the CDR3, is NAGVMQNPRHLVRRRGQEARLRCSPMKGHSHVYWYRQLPEEGLKFMVYLQKENIIDESGMPKERFSAEFPKEGPSILRIQQVVRGDSAAYFCASSPQGQNYGYTFGSGTRLTVV.

This clonotype was observed a single time. V usage is TRBV14 and J usage is TRBJ2-7; D is possibly TRBD2 (6 bases). This CDR3 is 14 amino acids long. Trimming stripped 9 bases from V and 3 bases from J, with 18 bases between. In germline, CDR1 is SGHDN, CDR2 FVKESK. CDR3 in amino acids: CASSGWDPNYEQYF. As DNA, the CDR3 is TGTGCCAGTAGCGGTTGGGACCCCAACTACGAGCAGTACTTC.

The rearrangement links TRBV30 to TRBJ2-1, with 11 bases that match TRBD2. CDR3 length equals 15 residues. J was trimmed by 3 bases and V by 8 bases; bases with no gene match: 9. Germline V CDR1 and CDR2: GTSNPN, SVGIG (reference sequence). The CDR3 loop is CARSSGGRDYNEQFF. CDR3 sequence (DNA): TGTGCCCGATCTAGCGGGGGGCGAGACTACAATGAGCAGTTCTTC.

The rearrangement uses TRBV7-2 and TRBJ2-1; maybe TRBD2 (6 bases). V lost 6 bases to trimming and J lost 7 bases, with 16 bases between them. Per the germline V gene, CDR1 is SGHTA and CDR2 is FQGNSA. The CDR3 is made up of 14 amino acids. The CDR3 sequence is CASRISGTGNEQFF. For the CDR3, the DNA is TGTGCCAGCAGAATATCCGGGACTGGAAATGAGCAGTTCTTC.

This clonotype came up a few times. The chain recombines TRBV6-5 with TRBJ1-5; D may be TRBD1 (5 bases). V was cut by 7 bases and J by 2 bases, with 15 bases left in between. This CDR3 has 15 amino acids. The germline CDR1 and CDR2 sequences are MNHEY and SVGAGI. In DNA, the CDR3 is TGTGCCAGCAAACTTCAGGGCGCGGGCAATCAGCCCCAGCATTTT. Protein product: CASKLQGAGNQPQHF.

This clonotype was observed a handful of times. V and J are TRBV11-3 and TRBJ2-7, with D possibly called TRBD1 or TRBD2 (5 bases each). CDR1 and CDR2 (germline): SGHNT, YENEEA. V was trimmed by 5 bases and J by 1 base, leaving 12 bases between them. This CDR3 contains 14 residues. The CDR3 region is CASSNRDGSYEQYF. The CDR3 DNA is TGTGCCAGCAGCAACCGGGACGGTTCCTACGAGCAGTACTTC.

The chain employs TRBV12-3 or TRBV12-4 and TRBJ2-3; D might be TRBD1 (6 bases). V was trimmed by 7 bases and J by 9 bases, leaving 14 bases between them. This CDR3 contains 12 residues. The CDR3 DNA follows: TGTGCCAGCAAGCTGGGACATCGGACGCAGTATTTT. Protein product: CASKLGHRTQYF.

The gene calls are TRBV7-9 and TRBJ1-2, with 7 bases lining up with TRBD1. CDR1 and CDR2 from the germline V gene are SEHNR and FQNEAQ (reference sequence). Trimming cost V 2 bases and J 4 bases; bases outside gene matches: 4. The CDR3 has 14 residues. CDR3 coding DNA: TGTGCCAGCAGCTTATCGACAGGGAGCTATGGCTACACCTTC. This sequence encodes CASSLSTGSYGYTF. Full variable domain (missing parts from reference TRBV7-9 and TRBJ1-2): DTGVSQNPRHKITKRGQNVTFRCDPISEHNRLYWYRQTLGQGPEFLTYFQNEAQLEKSRLLSDRFSAERPKGSFSTLEIQRTEQGDSAMYLCASSLSTGSYGYTFGSGTRLTVV.

The rearrangement uses TRBV7-2 and TRBJ2-3; D is undetermined. There are 13 residues in the CDR3. Germline CDR1 reads SGHTA; CDR2 reads FQGNSA. The V and J ends lost 5 bases and 7 bases respectively, with 13 bases between them. CDR3 region: CASSAPPVNTQYF. The DNA for the CDR3 is TGTGCCAGCAGCGCCCCTCCCGTGAATACGCAGTATTTT.

This clonotype was picked up a small number of times. The V gene is TRBV10-3, the J gene TRBJ2-2, with TRBD1 identical over 7 bases. Trimming cost V 5 bases and J 5 bases; bases outside gene matches: 5. The CDR3 contains 14 residues. CDR1 and CDR2 from the germline V gene are ENHRY and SYGVKD. The CDR3 nucleotides are TGTGCCATCAGTCCGACAGGGTTGACCGGGGAGCTGTTTTTT. This codes for CAISPTGLTGELFF.

This chain joins TRBV7-3 and TRBJ2-1; the D is unclear. Deletions cut 2 bases from V and 12 bases from J, with 11 bases between. Germline V CDR1 and CDR2: SGHTA, FQGTGA. The CDR3 extends over 12 amino acids. Here the CDR3 DNA reads TGTGCCAGCAGCTTATCGCTAGGAAGGCAGTTCTTC. Amino acid sequence: CASSLSLGRQFF. Supplemented by reference TRBV7-3 and TRBJ2-1, the full variable domain reads GAGVSQTPSNKVTEKGKYVELRCDPISGHTALYWYRQSLGQGPEFLIYFQGTGAADDSGLPNDRFFAVRPEGSVSTLKIQRTERGDSAVYLCASSLSLGRQFFGPGTRLTVL.

This clonotype came up a few times. The rearrangement links TRBV11-2 to TRBJ2-5; tentative D call: TRBD2 (6 bases). The germline V gene has CDR1 SGHAT and CDR2 FQNNGV. Trimming took off 7 bases at V and 2 bases at J, with 20 bases between the two ends. This CDR3 comprises 16 residues. CDR3 amino acids: CASTKGSGTPQETQYF. CDR3 DNA sequence: TGTGCCAGCACCAAGGGTAGCGGTACCCCACAAGAGACCCAGTACTTC.

This sequence joins TRBV19 and TRBJ2-5, with a tentative D call TRBD1 (6 bases). The CDR3 is 13 amino acids. Trimming took 6 bases from V and 5 from J, leaving 13 bases between them. CDR1 and CDR2 from the germline V gene are LNHDA and SQIVND (reference sequence). The CDR3 DNA is TGTGCCAGTAGCCAACAGGGCTGGGAGACCCAGTACTTC. Its translation: CASSQQGWETQYF.

The chain couples TRBV29-1 to TRBJ1-5; TRBD1 might be the D (6 bases). The CDR3 length is 15 residues. The germline gives CDR1 SQVTM, CDR2 ANQGSEA. V was shortened by 4 bases and J by 5 bases, with 18 bases between the two germline ends. CDR3 loop: CSVGFLQGEDQPQHF. In DNA form, the CDR3 reads TGCAGCGTTGGATTCCTACAGGGAGAAGATCAGCCCCAGCATTTT.

This clonotype was seen many times. J is TRBJ2-3 and V is TRBV28; weak D call: TRBD1 (6 bases). Trimming removed 4 bases at V and 2 bases at J, with 16 bases between. Per the germline V gene, CDR1 is MDHEN and CDR2 is SYDVKM. CDR3 size: 16 residues. In nucleotides, the CDR3 is TGTGCCAGCAGTTCTTCCTCACAGGGTATCACAGATACGCAGTATTTT. It yields the protein CASSSSSQGITDTQYF.

V and J are TRBV27 and TRBJ2-1; no clear D gene. The V end lost 6 bases, the J end lost 8 bases, and 17 bases lay between the germline ends. This CDR3 comprises 14 residues. Germline CDR1 and CDR2: MNHEY and SMNVEV (reference sequence). The CDR3 loop is CASSRTLEFYEQFF. The CDR3, as DNA: TGTGCCAGCAGCCGGACCCTCGAATTCTATGAGCAGTTCTTC.

V and J are TRBV5-1 and TRBJ2-1; TRBD2 matches 10 bases. Germline trimming cut 1 base from V and 2 bases from J; bases unmatched to any gene: 12. The CDR3 runs 19 residues. Germline assignment: CDR1 SGHRS and CDR2 YFSETQ. CDR3 amino acids: CASSLRLAGGLKPYNEQFF. Here the CDR3 DNA reads TGCGCCAGCAGCTTGCGACTAGCGGGCGGCCTAAAACCCTACAATGAGCAGTTCTTC.

This chain uses TRBV3-1 with TRBJ2-1, with 9 bases identical to TRBD2. Germline V CDR1 and CDR2: LGHDT, YNNKEL (reference sequence). The trim removed 6 bases at V and 12 bases at J, leaving 9 bases unmatched. The length of the CDR3 is 13 residues. The CDR3 here is CASRGLATLRQFF. The CDR3 DNA is TGTGCCAGCAGGGGACTAGCTACACTAAGGCAGTTCTTC.

This clonotype was seen ten or more times. This rearrangement joins TRBV6-5 to TRBJ1-1, with D perhaps TRBD1 (6 bases). Germline lookup yields CDR1 MNHEY and CDR2 SVGAGI. Trimming stripped 2 bases from V and 1 base from J, with 8 bases between. The CDR3 consists of 14 residues. Here the CDR3 reads CASSYLQGNTEAFF. The CDR3 bases are TGTGCCAGCAGTTACCTACAGGGGAACACTGAAGCTTTCTTT.

The chain links TRBV27 to TRBJ2-3; 7 nucleotides align to TRBD1. Losses at the gene ends were 6 bases for V and 2 bases for J; bases not matched to a gene: 5. The CDR3 consists of 14 residues. Germline V lookup: CDR1 MNHEY, CDR2 SMNVEV (reference sequence). The CDR3: CASRDRWYTDTQYF. CDR3 nucleotides: TGTGCCAGCAGGGACAGGTGGTACACAGATACGCAGTATTTT.

The J gene is TRBJ1-4, the V gene TRBV4-1; 7 nucleotides agree with TRBD1. CDR1 and CDR2 from the germline V gene are MGHRA and YSYEKL. The trim removed 0 bases at V and 0 bases at J, leaving 4 bases unmatched. CDR3 length: 17 residues. CDR3 loop: CASSQDRDRATNEKLFF. DNA of the CDR3: TGCGCCAGCAGCCAAGATAGGGACAGAGCAACTAATGAAAAACTGTTTTTT.

This clonotype has just a few counts. The J gene is TRBJ2-5, the V gene TRBV7-3; D not certain. The CDR3 has 13 amino acids. Per germline, CDR1 SGHTA and CDR2 FQGTGA. Trimming removed 2 bases at V and 0 bases at J, with 4 bases between. The CDR3 protein is CASSLHDQETQYF. The CDR3 DNA reads TGTGCCAGCAGCTTACACGACCAAGAGACCCAGTACTTC.

V and J are TRBV20-1 and TRBJ2-3; tentative D call: TRBD2 (6 bases). From germline, CDR1 is DFQATT and CDR2 SNEGSKA (reference sequence). The CDR3 spans 16 residues. Trimming cost V 3 bases and J 0 bases, with 16 bases left between them. CDR3 sequence (DNA): TGCAGTGCTAGGCCAGCCGCGGGGATAAGCACAGATACGCAGTATTTT. Amino acid sequence: CSARPAAGISTDTQYF.